Given below is one T cell receptor (beta chain) in context. Its antigen remains unknown. Related graft donors supplied nonmyeloablative bone marrow transplants, and mixed chimerism was transient. Unstimulated regulatory T cells (CD4+CD25+CD127-), CD4+CD25- non-regulatory cells, CD4 and CD8 cells were FACS-sorted from thawed PBMCs. This record belongs to a study of Tregs in tolerant kidney transplant recipients. Trimming shortened V by 1 base and J by 1 base, and 19 bases separated the two germline ends. From germline, CDR1 is SGHDN and CDR2 FVKESK. The CDR3 is 18 amino acids. Study-wide results and limits: Donor-specific Treg expansion exceeded global Treg expansion in tolerant patients, suggesting antigen drive.

The method was immunoSEQ multiplex PCR; TCRdb's version includes in-frame clones alone and lacks a portion of them. The table lists 50,000 or so clones, approximately 89% of them singletons. This sequence originates from a human patient who received a combined kidney and bone marrow transplant. The T cells may partly be graft donor cells. The chain joins TRBV14 to TRBJ1-1; no reliable D call. The starting material was CD8+ T cells from blood (PBMCs), obtained 12 months after the transplant. The CDR3, as DNA: TGTGCCAGCAGCCAAGCGGATGCGCGTCCGGAGGGGAACACTGAAGCTTTCTTT. The encoded protein is CASSQADARPEGNTEAFF. Looking up the rest from reference TRBV14 and TRBJ1-1 gives the full variable domain: EAGVTQFPSHSVIEKGQTVTLRCDPISGHDNLYWYRRVMGKEIKFLLHFVKESKQDESGMPNNRFLAERTGGTYSTLKVQPAELEDSGVYFCASSQADARPEGNTEAFFGQGTRLTVV.